This is a list of T cell receptor beta chains from one sample in a study of vaccination and CD4 T cells after COVID-19. TCRdb re-called the PCR reads through MiXCR, storing one row per CDR3 protein. The sample carries more than 10,000 distinct CDR3 sequences, approximately 42% recorded once. Their target antigens are unknown. The material sequenced was CD4+ T cells from blood, cultured in vitro, taken after SARS-CoV-2 vaccination. The receptors come from a human donor who had recovered from COVID-19. CDR3s include the opening cysteine and the closing phenylalanine or tryptophan. The D gene is left open where the match is weak. Clone size is not always given. Where it is, it says once, few, many or a class for expanded clones.

d_call j_call v_call clone_size cdr3_aa cdr3_nt
- TRBJ1-6 TRBV7-2 few CASSLVGSYNSPLHF TGTGCCAGCAGCCTCGTGGGCTCCTATAATTCACCCCTCCACTTT
- TRBJ2-5 TRBV10-3 - CAISDLGQETQYF TGTGCCATCAGTGATCTAGGACAAGAGACCCAGTACTTC
- TRBJ1-6 TRBV10-3 - CAISARGQSYNSPLHF TGTGCCATCAGTGCGCGGGGGCAATCCTATAATTCACCCCTCCACTTT
TRBD1 TRBJ1-5 TRBV20-1 - CSASNFPRGQRNQPQHF TGCAGTGCTAGTAATTTTCCGCGGGGACAGCGCAATCAGCCCCAGCATTTT
TRBD1 TRBJ1-5 TRBV4-1 - CASSQDSQGAYQPQHF TGCGCCAGCAGCCAAGACTCGCAGGGGGCCTATCAGCCCCAGCATTTT
TRBD2 TRBJ2-3 TRBV7-2 few CASSTRLGVAGGTTDTQYF TGTGCCAGCAGCACGCGTTTGGGGGTAGCGGGGGGGACCACAGATACGCAGTATTTT
TRBD1 TRBJ1-4 TRBV15 few CATSRVQGGGEKLFF TGTGCCACCAGCAGAGTGCAGGGGGGGGGTGAAAAACTGTTTTTT
- TRBJ2-5 TRBV6-1 few CASSTWRGGETQYF TGTGCCAGCAGTACGTGGAGGGGCGGGGAGACCCAGTACTTC
TRBD1 TRBJ1-2 TRBV2 medium-sized CASSEDRGNGYTF TGTGCCAGCAGTGAGGACAGGGGGAATGGCTACACCTTC
TRBD1 TRBJ2-5 TRBV5-1 few CASSRTGEETQYF TGCGCCAGCAGTCGGACAGGGGAAGAGACCCAGTACTTC
TRBD1 TRBJ1-1 TRBV6-1 - CASSRWDRVTNTEAFF TGTGCCAGCAGTCGGTGGGACAGGGTCACGAACACTGAAGCTTTCTTT
- TRBJ2-1 TRBV10-3 few CAISLANSNYNEQFF TGTGCCATCAGCTTAGCCAACTCGAACTACAATGAGCAGTTCTTC
- TRBJ1-3 TRBV20-1 few CSARVEGNTIYF TGCAGTGCTAGAGTGGAGGGAAACACCATATATTTT
- TRBJ1-6 TRBV12-3/TRBV12-4 - CASSFGATTPLHF TGTGCCAGCAGTTTCGGGGCAACGACACCCCTCCACTTT
- TRBJ2-6 TRBV7-2 - CASSRGVTGGRSGANVLTF TGTGCCAGCAGCCGCGGCGTAACCGGGGGCCGCTCTGGGGCCAACGTCCTGACTTTC
- TRBJ1-2 TRBV2 - CASSGTDTGYTF TGTGCCAGCAGTGGGACAGATACTGGCTACACCTTC
TRBD1 TRBJ1-2 TRBV10-3 - CAISRTGDTYGYTF TGTGCCATCAGTAGAACAGGGGATACCTATGGCTACACCTTC
- TRBJ2-6 TRBV6-1 - CASQGWASGANVLTF TGTGCCAGCCAAGGGTGGGCCTCTGGGGCCAACGTCCTGACTTTC
- TRBJ1-2 TRBV14 few CASSQDVAPEDYGYTF TGTGCCAGCAGCCAAGATGTTGCTCCGGAGGACTATGGCTACACCTTC
TRBD1 TRBJ1-2 TRBV5-6 - CASSLFLAGGARGYTF TGTGCCAGCAGCTTGTTCCTCGCAGGGGGCGCGCGGGGCTACACCTTC
TRBD1 TRBJ2-5 TRBV7-2 few CASSLEGQGGGTQYF TGTGCCAGCAGCTTAGAGGGACAGGGTGGTGGGACCCAGTACTTC
- TRBJ2-5 TRBV5-4 - CASSLPEETQYF TGTGCCAGCAGCTTGCCAGAAGAGACCCAGTACTTC
- TRBJ1-2 TRBV28 - CASSLTANYGYTF TGTGCCAGCAGTTTAACGGCAAACTATGGCTACACCTTC
- TRBJ2-2 TRBV7-2 few CASSAVLRGLPGGELFF TGTGCCAGCAGCGCCGTACTGCGGGGCTTACCAGGAGGGGAGCTGTTTTTT
- TRBJ1-1 TRBV7-8 medium-sized CASSLGNMNTEAFF TGTGCCAGCAGCTTAGGCAATATGAACACTGAAGCTTTCTTT